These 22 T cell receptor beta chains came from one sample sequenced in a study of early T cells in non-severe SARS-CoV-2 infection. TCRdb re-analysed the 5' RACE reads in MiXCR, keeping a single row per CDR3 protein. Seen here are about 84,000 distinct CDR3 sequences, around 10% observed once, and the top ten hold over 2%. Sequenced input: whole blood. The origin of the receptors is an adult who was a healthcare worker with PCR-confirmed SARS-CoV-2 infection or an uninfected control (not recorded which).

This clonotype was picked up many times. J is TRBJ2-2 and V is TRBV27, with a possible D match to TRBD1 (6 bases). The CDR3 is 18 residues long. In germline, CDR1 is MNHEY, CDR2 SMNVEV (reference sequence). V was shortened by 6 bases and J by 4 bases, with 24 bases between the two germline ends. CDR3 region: CASSPLVRVGAVTGELFF. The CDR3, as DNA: TGTGCCAGCAGCCCCCTGGTTCGTGTGGGGGCGGTCACCGGGGAGCTGTTTTTT.

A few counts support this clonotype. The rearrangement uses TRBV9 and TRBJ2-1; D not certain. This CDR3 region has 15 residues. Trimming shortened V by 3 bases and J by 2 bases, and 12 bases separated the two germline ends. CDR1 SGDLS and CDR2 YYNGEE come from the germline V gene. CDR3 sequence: CASSARDNAYNEQFF. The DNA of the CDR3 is TGTGCCAGCAGCGCCCGTGATAACGCCTACAATGAGCAGTTCTTC.

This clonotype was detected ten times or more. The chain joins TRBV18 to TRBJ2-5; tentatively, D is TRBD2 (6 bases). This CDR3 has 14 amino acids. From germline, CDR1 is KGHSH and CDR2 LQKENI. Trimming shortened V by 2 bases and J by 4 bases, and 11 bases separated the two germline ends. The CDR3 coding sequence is TGTGCCAGCTCACCAACCGGGACTGGAGAGACCCAGTACTTC. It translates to CASSPTGTGETQYF.

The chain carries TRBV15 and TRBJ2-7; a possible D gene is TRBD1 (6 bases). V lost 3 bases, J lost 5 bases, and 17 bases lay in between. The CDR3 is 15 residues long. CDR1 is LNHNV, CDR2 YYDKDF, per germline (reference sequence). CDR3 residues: CATSRSLTGSHEQYF. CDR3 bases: TGTGCCACCAGCAGGTCCCTCACAGGGAGCCACGAGCAGTACTTC.

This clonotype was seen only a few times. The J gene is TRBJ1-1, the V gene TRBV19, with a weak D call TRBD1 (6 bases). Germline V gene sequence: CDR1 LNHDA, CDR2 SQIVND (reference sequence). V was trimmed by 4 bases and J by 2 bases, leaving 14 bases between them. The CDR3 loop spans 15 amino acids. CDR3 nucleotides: TGTGCCAGTAGTACCCGCGGGGGCCCTAACACTGAAGCTTTCTTT. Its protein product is CASSTRGGPNTEAFF.

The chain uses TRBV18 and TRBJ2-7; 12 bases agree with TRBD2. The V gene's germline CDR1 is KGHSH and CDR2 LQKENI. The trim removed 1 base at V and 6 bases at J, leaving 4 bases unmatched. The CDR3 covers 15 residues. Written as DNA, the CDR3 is TGTGCCAGCTCACCACAGCGACTAGCGGGAGTCGAGCAGTACTTC. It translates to CASSPQRLAGVEQYF. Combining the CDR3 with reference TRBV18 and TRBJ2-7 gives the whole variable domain NAGVMQNPRHLVRRRGQEARLRCSPMKGHSHVYWYRQLPEEGLKFMVYLQKENIIDESGMPKERFSAEFPKEGPSILRIQQVVRGDSAAYFCASSPQRLAGVEQYFGPGTRLTVT.

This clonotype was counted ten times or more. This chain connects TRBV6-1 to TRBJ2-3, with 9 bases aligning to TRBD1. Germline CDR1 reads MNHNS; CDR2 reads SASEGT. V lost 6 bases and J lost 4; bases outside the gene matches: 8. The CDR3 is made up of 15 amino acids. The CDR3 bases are TGTGCCAGCAGCGTTGGGACAGGGTGGGCAGATACGCAGTATTTT. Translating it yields CASSVGTGWADTQYF.

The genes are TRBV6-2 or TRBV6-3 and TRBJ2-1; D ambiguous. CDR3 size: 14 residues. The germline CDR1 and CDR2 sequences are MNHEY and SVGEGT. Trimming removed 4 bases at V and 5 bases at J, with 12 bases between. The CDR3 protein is CASSSYLVNNEQFF. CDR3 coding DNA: TGTGCCAGCAGTTCTTATCTGGTAAACAATGAGCAGTTCTTC.

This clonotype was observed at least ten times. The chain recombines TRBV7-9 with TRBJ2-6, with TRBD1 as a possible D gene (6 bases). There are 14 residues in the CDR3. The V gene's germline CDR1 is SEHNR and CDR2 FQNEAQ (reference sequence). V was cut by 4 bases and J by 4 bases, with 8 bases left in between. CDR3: CASSWGPGANVLTF. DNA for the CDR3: TGTGCCAGCAGCTGGGGGCCCGGGGCCAACGTCCTGACTTTC.

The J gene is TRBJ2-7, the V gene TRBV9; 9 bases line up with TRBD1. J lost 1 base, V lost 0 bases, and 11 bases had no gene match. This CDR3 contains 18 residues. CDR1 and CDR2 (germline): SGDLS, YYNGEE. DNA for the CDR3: TGTGCCAGCAGCGTAGGAGGATCGAGACAGGGGGGGTCCTACGAGCAGTACTTC. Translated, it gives CASSVGGSRQGGSYEQYF.

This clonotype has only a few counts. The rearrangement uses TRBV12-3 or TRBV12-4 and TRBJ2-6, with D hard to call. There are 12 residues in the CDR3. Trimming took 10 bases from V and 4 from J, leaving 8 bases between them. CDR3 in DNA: TGTGCCACGAAGACCGGGGCCAACGTCCTGACTTTC. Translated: CATKTGANVLTF.

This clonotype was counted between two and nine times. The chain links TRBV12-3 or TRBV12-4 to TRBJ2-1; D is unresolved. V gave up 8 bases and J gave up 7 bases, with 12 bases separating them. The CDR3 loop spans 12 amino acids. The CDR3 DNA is TGTGCCAGCGAGGTCGCCCCAAATGAGCAGTTCTTC. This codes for CASEVAPNEQFF.

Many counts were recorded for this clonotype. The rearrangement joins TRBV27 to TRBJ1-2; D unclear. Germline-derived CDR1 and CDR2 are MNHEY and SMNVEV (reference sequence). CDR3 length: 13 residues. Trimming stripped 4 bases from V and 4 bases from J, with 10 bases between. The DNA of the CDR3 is TGTGCCAGCAGTTCACAGTACCGCTATGGCTACACCTTC. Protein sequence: CASSSQYRYGYTF.

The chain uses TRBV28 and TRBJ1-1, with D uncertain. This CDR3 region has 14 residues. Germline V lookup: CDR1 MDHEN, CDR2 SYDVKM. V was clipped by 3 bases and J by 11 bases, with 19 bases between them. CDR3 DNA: TGTGCCAGCAGTTTTGATCGGGCCCCCCCGAAGGCTTTCTTT. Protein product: CASSFDRAPPKAFF.

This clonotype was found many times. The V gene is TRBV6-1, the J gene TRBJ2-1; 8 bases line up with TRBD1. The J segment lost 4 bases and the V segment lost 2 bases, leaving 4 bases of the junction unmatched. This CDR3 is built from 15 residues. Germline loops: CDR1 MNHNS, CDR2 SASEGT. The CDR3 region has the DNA TGTGCCAGCAGTGAACAGGGGGCAGGGTACAATGAGCAGTTCTTC. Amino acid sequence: CASSEQGAGYNEQFF.

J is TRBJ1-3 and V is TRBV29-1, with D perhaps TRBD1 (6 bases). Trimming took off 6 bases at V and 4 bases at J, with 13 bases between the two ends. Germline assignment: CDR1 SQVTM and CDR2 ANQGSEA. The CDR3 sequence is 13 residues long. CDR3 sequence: CSVETGIGNTIYF. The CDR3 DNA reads TGCAGCGTGGAAACAGGGATAGGAAACACCATATATTTT.

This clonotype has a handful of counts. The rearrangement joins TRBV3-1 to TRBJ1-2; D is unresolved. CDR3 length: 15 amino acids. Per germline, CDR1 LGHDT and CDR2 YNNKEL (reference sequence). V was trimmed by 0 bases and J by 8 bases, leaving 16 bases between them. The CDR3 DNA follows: TGTGCCAGCAGCCAAGATCTAAGGGCAGAACCGGGCTACACCTTC. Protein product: CASSQDLRAEPGYTF.

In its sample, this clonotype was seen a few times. CDR3 amino acids: CASSSPGLAGGRSSYEQYF. The CDR3 nucleotides are TGTGCCAGCAGCTCACCGGGACTAGCGGGGGGCCGTAGCTCCTACGAGCAGTACTTC. This rearrangement joins TRBV7-3 to TRBJ2-7; 15 bases are a match to TRBD2. V shed 4 bases, J shed 0 bases, and the junction held 10 bases outside the gene matches. Germline assignment: CDR1 SGHTA and CDR2 FQGTGA. CDR3 size: 19 residues. Filled out from reference TRBV7-3 and TRBJ2-7, the complete variable domain reads GAGVSQTPSNKVTEKGKYVELRCDPISGHTALYWYRQSLGQGPEFLIYFQGTGAADDSGLPNDRFFAVRPEGSVSTLKIQRTERGDSAVYLCASSSPGLAGGRSSYEQYFGPGTRLTVT.

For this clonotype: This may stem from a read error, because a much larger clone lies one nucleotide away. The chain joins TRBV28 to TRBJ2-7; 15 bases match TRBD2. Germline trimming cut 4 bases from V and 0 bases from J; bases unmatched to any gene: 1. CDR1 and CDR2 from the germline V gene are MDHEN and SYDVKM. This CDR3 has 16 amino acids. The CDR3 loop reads CASSSGLAGGSYEQYF. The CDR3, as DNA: TGTGCCAGCAGTTCGGGACTAGCGGGAGGCTCCTACGAGCAGTACTTC. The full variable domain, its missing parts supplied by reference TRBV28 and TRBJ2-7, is DVKVTQSSRYLVKRTGEKVFLECVQDMDHENMFWYRQDPGLGLRLIYFSYDVKMKEKGDIPEGYSVSREKKERFSLILESASTNQTSMYLCASSSGLAGGSYEQYFGPGTRLTVT.

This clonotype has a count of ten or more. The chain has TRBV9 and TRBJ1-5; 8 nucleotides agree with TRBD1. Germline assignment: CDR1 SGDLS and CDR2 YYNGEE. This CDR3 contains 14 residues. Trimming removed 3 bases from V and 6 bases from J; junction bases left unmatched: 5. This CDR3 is CASSAQGAGQPQHF. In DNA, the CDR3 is TGTGCCAGCAGCGCGCAGGGGGCAGGTCAGCCCCAGCATTTT.

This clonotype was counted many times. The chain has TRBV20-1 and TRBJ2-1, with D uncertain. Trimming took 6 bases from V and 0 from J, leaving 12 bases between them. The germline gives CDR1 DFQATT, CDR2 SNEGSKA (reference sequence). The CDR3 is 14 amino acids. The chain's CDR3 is CSAQSWRSYNEQFF. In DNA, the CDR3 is TGCAGTGCCCAGTCGTGGCGCTCCTACAATGAGCAGTTCTTC.

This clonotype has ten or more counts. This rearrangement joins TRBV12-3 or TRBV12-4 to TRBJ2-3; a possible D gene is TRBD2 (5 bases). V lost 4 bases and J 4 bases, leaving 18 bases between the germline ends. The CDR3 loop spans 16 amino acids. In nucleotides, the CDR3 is TGTGCCAGCAGTTCGGGAAACCCCAGAGGGCCAGATACGCAGTATTTT. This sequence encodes CASSSGNPRGPDTQYF.